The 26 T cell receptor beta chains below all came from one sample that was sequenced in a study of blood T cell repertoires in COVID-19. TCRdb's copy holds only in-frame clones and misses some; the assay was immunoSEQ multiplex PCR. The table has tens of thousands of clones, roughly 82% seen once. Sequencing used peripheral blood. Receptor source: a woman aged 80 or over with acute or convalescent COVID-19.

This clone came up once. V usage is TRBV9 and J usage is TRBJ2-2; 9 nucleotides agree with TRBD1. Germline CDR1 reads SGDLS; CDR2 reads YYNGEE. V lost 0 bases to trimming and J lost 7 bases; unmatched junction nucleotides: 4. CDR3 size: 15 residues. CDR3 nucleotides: TGTGCCAGCAGCGTAGCCGGGACAGGGAACGGGGAGCTGTTTTTT. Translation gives CASSVAGTGNGELFF. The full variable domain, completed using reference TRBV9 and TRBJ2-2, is DSGVTQTPKHLITATGQRVTLRCSPRSGDLSVYWYQQSLDQGLQFLIQYYNGEERAKGNILERFSAQQFPDLHSELNLSSLELGDSALYFCASSVAGTGNGELFFGEGSRLTVL.

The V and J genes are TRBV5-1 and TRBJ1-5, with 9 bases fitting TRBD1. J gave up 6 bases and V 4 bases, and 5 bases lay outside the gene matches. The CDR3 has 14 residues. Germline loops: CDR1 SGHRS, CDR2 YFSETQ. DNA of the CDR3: TGCGCCAGCAGCGCCGGGGGACAGGGTCAGCCCCAGCATTTT. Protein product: CASSAGGQGQPQHF. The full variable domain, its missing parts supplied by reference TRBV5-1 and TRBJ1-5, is KAGVTQTPRYLIKTRGQQVTLSCSPISGHRSVSWYQQTPGQGLQFLFEYFSETQRNKGNFPGRFSGRQFSNSRSEMNVSTLELGDSALYLCASSAGGQGQPQHFGDGTRLSIL.

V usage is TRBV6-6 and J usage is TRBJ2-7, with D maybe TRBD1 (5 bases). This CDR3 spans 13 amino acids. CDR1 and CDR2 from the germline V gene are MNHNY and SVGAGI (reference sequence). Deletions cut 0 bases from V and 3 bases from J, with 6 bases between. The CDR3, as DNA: TGTGCCAGCAGTTACTCGCAGGGCTACGAGCAGTACTTC. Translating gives CASSYSQGYEQYF.

This chain's CDR3 is CASSATTGRGFYEQYF. DNA for the CDR3: TGTGCCAGCAGCGCCACGACAGGCAGGGGGTTCTACGAGCAGTACTTC. This sequence joins TRBV9 and TRBJ2-7; 7 bases map to TRBD1. Germline V CDR1 and CDR2: SGDLS, YYNGEE. V was pared by 3 bases and J by 3 bases, with 12 bases of the junction left unmatched. CDR3 length: 16 amino acids.

For the CDR3, the DNA is TGTGCCAGCAGTTACTATCAGGCGACAGATACGCAGTATTTT. Its protein product is CASSYYQATDTQYF. The rearrangement joins TRBV6-5 to TRBJ2-3; unclear D gene. The CDR3 sequence is 14 residues long. The V gene's germline CDR1 is MNHEY and CDR2 SVGAGI. Trimming cost V 1 base and J 3 bases, with 8 bases left between them.

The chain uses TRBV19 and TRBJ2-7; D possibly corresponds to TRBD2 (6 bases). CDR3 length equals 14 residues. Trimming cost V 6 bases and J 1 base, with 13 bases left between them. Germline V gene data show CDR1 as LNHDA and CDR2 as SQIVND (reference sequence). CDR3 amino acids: CASRHAGTSYEQYF. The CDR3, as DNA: TGTGCCAGTAGGCACGCCGGGACTTCCTACGAGCAGTACTTC. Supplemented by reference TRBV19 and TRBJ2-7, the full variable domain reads DGGITQSPKYLFRKEGQNVTLSCEQNLNHDAMYWYRQDPGQGLRLIYYSQIVNDFQKGDIAEGYSVSREKKESFPLTVTSAQKNPTAFYLCASRHAGTSYEQYFGPGTRLTVT.

CDR3 residues: CASSLTSGRNNEQFF. The CDR3 nucleotides read TGTGCCAGCAGCCTAACTAGCGGGAGAAACAATGAGCAGTTCTTC. The chain has TRBV5-4 and TRBJ2-1, with 11 bases identical to TRBD2. From germline, CDR1 is SGHNT and CDR2 YYREEE (reference sequence). The trim removed 4 bases at V and 5 bases at J, leaving 5 bases unmatched. This CDR3 region has 15 residues.

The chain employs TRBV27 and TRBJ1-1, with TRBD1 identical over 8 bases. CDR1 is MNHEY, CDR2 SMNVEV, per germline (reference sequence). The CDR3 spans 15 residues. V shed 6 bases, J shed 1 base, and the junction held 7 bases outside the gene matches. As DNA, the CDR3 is TGTGCCAGCAGAGCCCGCGGACAGGGGAACACTGAAGCTTTCTTT. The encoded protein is CASRARGQGNTEAFF.

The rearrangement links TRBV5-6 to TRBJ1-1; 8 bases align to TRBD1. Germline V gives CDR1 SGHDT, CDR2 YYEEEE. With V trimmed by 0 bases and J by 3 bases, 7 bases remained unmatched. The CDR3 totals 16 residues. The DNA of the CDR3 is TGTGCCAGCAGCTTGGCCCCGGGACAGGCGGACACTGAAGCTTTCTTT. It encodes CASSLAPGQADTEAFF.

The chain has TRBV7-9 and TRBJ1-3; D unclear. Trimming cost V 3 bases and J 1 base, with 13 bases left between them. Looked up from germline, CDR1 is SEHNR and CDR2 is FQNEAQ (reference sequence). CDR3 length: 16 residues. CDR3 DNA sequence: TGTGCCAGCAGCTTCCCATGGCAGTTTTCTGGAAACACCATATATTTT. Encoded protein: CASSFPWQFSGNTIYF.

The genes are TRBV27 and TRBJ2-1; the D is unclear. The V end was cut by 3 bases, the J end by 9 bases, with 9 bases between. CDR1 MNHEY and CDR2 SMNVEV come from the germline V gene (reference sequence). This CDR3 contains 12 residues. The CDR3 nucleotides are TGTGCCAGCAGTTTCCTTTTGAGTGAGCAGTTCTTC. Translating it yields CASSFLLSEQFF.

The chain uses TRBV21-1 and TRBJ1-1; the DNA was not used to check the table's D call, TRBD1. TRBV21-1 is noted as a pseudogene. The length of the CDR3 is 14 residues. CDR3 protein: CASGERDRATEAFF. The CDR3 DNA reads TGTGCCAGCGGGGAACGGGACAGGGCCACTGAAGCTTTCTTT.

The CDR3, as DNA: TGTGCCAGCACCCCCCAGGCCAGCGGGAGCTATGGCTACACCTTC. It is translated as CASTPQASGSYGYTF. The rearrangement uses TRBV6-2 or TRBV6-3 and TRBJ1-2; no definite D call. Looked up from germline, CDR1 is MNHEY and CDR2 is SVGEGT. Trimming removed 7 bases at V and 4 bases at J, with 19 bases between. The CDR3 is made up of 15 amino acids.

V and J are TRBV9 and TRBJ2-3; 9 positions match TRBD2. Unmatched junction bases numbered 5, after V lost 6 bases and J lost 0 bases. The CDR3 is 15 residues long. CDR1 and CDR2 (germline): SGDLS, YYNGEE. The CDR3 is CASTLAGTSTDTQYF. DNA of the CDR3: TGTGCCAGCACCCTAGCGGGAACCAGCACAGATACGCAGTATTTT.

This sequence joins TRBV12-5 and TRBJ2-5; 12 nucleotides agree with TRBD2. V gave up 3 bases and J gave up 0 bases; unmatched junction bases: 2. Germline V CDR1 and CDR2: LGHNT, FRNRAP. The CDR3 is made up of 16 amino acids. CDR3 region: CASGFGTSGYQETQYF. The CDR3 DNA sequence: TGTGCTAGTGGTTTCGGGACTAGCGGGTACCAAGAGACCCAGTACTTC.

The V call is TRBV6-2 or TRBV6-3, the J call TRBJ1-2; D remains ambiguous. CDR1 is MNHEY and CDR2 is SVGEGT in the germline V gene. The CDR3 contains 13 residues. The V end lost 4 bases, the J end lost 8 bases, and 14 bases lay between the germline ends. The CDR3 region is CASSSRGSGGYTF. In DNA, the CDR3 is TGTGCCAGCAGTTCTCGAGGGTCAGGAGGCTACACCTTC.

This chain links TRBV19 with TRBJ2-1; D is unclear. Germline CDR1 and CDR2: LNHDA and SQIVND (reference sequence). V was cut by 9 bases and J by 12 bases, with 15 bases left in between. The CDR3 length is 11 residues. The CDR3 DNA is TGTGCCAGCACATCATCTTTCCGGCAGTTCTTC. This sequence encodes CASTSSFRQFF. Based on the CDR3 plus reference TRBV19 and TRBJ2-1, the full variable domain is DGGITQSPKYLFRKEGQNVTLSCEQNLNHDAMYWYRQDPGQGLRLIYYSQIVNDFQKGDIAEGYSVSREKKESFPLTVTSAQKNPTAFYLCASTSSFRQFFGPGTRLTVL.

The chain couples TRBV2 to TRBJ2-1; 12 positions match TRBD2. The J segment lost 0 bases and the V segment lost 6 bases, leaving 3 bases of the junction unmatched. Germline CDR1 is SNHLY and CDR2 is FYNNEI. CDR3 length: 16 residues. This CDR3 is CASRGTSGFSYNEQFF. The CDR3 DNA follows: TGTGCCAGCAGAGGGACTAGCGGGTTCTCCTACAATGAGCAGTTCTTC.

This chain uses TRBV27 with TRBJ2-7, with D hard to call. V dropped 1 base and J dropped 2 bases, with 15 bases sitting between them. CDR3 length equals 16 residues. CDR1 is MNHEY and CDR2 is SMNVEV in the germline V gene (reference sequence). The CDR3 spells CASSLLIEGDPYEQYF. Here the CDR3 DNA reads TGTGCCAGCAGTTTATTAATAGAAGGAGACCCCTACGAGCAGTACTTC.

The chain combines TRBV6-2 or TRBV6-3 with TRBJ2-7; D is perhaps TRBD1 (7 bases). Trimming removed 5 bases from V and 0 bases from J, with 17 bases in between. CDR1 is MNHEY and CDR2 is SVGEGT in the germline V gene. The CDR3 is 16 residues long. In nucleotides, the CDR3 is TGTGCCAGCAGTAAACCGACAGGGAGGAACTCCTACGAGCAGTACTTC. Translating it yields CASSKPTGRNSYEQYF.

The CDR3 region is CASSIRGTGDSYGYTF. CDR3 DNA sequence: TGTGCCAGTAGTATAAGGGGGACAGGGGACTCTTATGGCTACACCTTC. This sequence joins TRBV19 and TRBJ1-2; 10 nucleotides agree with TRBD1. CDR3 size: 16 residues. The ends lost 2 bases at V and 5 bases at J; junction bases unmatched: 8. CDR1 and CDR2 from the germline V gene are LNHDA and SQIVND (reference sequence). Drawing the rest from reference TRBV19 and TRBJ1-2, the complete variable domain is DGGITQSPKYLFRKEGQNVTLSCEQNLNHDAMYWYRQDPGQGLRLIYYSQIVNDFQKGDIAEGYSVSREKKESFPLTVTSAQKNPTAFYLCASSIRGTGDSYGYTFGSGTRLTVV.

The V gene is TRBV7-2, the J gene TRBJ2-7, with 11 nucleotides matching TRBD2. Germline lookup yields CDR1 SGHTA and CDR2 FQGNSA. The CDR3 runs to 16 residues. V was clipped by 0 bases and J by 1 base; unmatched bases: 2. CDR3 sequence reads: CASSLAGTSGSYEQYF. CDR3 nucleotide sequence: TGTGCCAGCAGCTTAGCCGGGACTAGCGGATCCTACGAGCAGTACTTC.

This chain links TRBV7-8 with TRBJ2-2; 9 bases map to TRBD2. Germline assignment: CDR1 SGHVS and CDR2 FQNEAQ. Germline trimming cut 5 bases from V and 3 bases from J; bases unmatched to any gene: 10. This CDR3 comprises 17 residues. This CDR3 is CASSQLAGGAYTGELFF. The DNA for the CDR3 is TGTGCCAGCAGCCAACTAGCGGGCGGCGCGTACACCGGGGAGCTGTTTTTT.

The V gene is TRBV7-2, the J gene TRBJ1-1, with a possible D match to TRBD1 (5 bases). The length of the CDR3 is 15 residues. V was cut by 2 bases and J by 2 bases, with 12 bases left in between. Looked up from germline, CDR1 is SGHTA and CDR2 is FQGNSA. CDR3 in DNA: TGTGCCAGCAGCTTAATCCGTCAGGGTAACACTGAAGCTTTCTTT. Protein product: CASSLIRQGNTEAFF.

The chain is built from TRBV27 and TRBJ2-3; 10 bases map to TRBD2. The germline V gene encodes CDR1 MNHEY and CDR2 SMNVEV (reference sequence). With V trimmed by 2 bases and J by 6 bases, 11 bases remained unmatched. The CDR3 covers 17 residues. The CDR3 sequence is CASSLPGLADSRDTQYF. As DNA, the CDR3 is TGTGCCAGCAGTTTACCCGGACTAGCGGATAGTAGGGATACGCAGTATTTT.

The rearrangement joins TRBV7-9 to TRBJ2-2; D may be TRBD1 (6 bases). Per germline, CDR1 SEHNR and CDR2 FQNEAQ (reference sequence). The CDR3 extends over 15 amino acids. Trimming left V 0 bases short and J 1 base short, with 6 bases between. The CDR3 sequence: CASSLARGNTGELFF. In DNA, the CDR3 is TGTGCCAGCAGCTTAGCCAGGGGGAACACCGGGGAGCTGTTTTTT.